This note documents a single T cell receptor (beta chain) sequence. PCR was performed using 60 Vbeta and 13 Jbeta primers. Only in-frame clones appear in the TCRdb table, and some are missing; sequencing was by immunoSEQ multiplex PCR. Of about 200,000 clones listed, over 75% are singletons. The sample originates from a study of cytomegalovirus exposure and HLA in healthy donors. The TCR comes from a woman aged 30 to 39 in good health and CMV-seronegative. The sequencing input was PBMCs.

CDR3 sequence reads: CASSRGHSGNTIYF. The CDR3 nucleotides are TGTGCCAGCAGCAGGGGGCATTCAGGAAACACCATATATTTT. The chain combines TRBV6-5 with TRBJ1-3, with TRBD1 identical over 8 bases. Germline CDR1 is MNHEY and CDR2 is SVGAGI. The CDR3 is 14 residues long. J lost 4 bases, V lost 6 bases, and 5 bases had no gene match.